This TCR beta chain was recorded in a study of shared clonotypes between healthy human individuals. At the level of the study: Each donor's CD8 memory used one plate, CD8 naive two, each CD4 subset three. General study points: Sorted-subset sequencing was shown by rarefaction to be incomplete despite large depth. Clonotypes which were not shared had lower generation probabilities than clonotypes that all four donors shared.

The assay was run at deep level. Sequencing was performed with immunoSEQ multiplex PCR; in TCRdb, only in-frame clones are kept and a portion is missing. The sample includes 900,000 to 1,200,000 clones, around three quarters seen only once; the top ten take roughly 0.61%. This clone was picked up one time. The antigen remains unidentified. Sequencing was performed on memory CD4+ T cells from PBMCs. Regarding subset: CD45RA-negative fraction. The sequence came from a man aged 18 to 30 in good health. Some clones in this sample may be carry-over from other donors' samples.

The CDR3 reads CASSPRDRGWSYEQYF. The CDR3 DNA sequence: TGTGCCAGCAGCCCCCGGGACAGGGGATGGTCCTACGAGCAGTACTTC. The rearrangement uses TRBV9 and TRBJ2-7; TRBD1 matches 10 bases. Germline V gene sequence: CDR1 SGDLS, CDR2 YYNGEE. With 4 bases clipped from V and 1 base from J, the junction kept 8 bases outside the gene matches. This CDR3 spans 16 amino acids.